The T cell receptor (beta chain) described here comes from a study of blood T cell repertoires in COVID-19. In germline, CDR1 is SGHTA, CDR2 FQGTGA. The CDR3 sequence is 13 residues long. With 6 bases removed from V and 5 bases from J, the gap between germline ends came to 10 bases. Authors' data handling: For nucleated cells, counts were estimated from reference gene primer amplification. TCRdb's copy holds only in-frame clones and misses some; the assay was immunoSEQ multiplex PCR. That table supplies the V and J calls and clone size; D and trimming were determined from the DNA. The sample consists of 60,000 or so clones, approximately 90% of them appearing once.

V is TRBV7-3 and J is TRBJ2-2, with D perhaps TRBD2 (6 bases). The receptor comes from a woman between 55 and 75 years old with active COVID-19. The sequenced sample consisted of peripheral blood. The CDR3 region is CASRGGMTGELFF. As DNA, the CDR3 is TGTGCCAGCAGAGGCGGGATGACCGGGGAGCTGTTTTTT.